These 27 T cell receptor beta chains were all obtained from the same sample, sequenced in a study of T cells after yellow fever vaccination. TCRdb used MiXCR to reprocess the 5' RACE reads, holding one entry per CDR3 protein. The data show hundreds of thousands of distinct CDR3 sequences, about 14% seen once. Sample: PBMCs, taken on the day of the yellow fever booster vaccination. The receptors derive from a young man who received the YFV17D yellow fever vaccine.

The J gene is TRBJ2-3, the V gene TRBV28; unclear D gene. The CDR3 covers 16 residues. V gave up 5 bases and J gave up 1 base, with 16 bases separating them. The germline CDR1 and CDR2 sequences are MDHEN and SYDVKM. CDR3 protein: CASSLNVGFGTDTQYF. The CDR3 DNA reads TGTGCCAGCAGTCTAAACGTAGGATTTGGCACAGATACGCAGTATTTT. Full variable domain (missing parts from reference TRBV28 and TRBJ2-3): DVKVTQSSRYLVKRTGEKVFLECVQDMDHENMFWYRQDPGLGLRLIYFSYDVKMKEKGDIPEGYSVSREKKERFSLILESASTNQTSMYLCASSLNVGFGTDTQYFGPGTRLTVL.

This clonotype was detected only a few times. The gene calls are TRBV7-2 and TRBJ1-3, with D uncertain. Germline assignment: CDR1 SGHTA and CDR2 FQGNSA. The V gene lost 1 base and the J gene lost 2 bases, with 9 bases spanning the gap. CDR3 length: 15 residues. The CDR3 region is CASSLVPGAGNTIYF. The DNA of the CDR3 is TGTGCCAGCAGCTTAGTCCCCGGGGCTGGAAACACCATATATTTT.

The chain combines TRBV5-4 with TRBJ2-7, with D unclear. This CDR3 spans 13 amino acids. V gave up 4 bases and J gave up 2 bases, with 10 bases separating them. CDR1 SGHNT and CDR2 YYREEE come from the germline V gene (reference sequence). CDR3 in amino acids: CASSDTSAYEQYF. For the CDR3, the DNA is TGTGCCAGCAGCGATACGTCAGCCTACGAGCAGTACTTC.

This clonotype was detected a few times. The V and J genes are TRBV20-1 and TRBJ2-7; weak D call: TRBD1 (5 bases). V was clipped by 5 bases and J by 8 bases, with 19 bases between them. From germline, CDR1 is DFQATT and CDR2 SNEGSKA (reference sequence). The CDR3 covers 13 residues. The CDR3, as DNA: TGCAGTGCTTCTGGACACCTCCCCTCTAAGCAGTACTTC. It translates to CSASGHLPSKQYF.

V and J are TRBV14 and TRBJ2-1; D is perhaps TRBD2 (5 bases). The germline V gene has CDR1 SGHDN and CDR2 FVKESK. Between the trimmed V and J ends, which lost 4 bases and 5 bases, there was a span of 15 bases. The CDR3 has 15 amino acids. This CDR3 is CASSPFFGGHNEQFF. Here the CDR3 DNA reads TGTGCCAGCAGCCCCTTTTTTGGAGGCCACAATGAGCAGTTCTTC.

This clonotype was picked up a small number of times. J is TRBJ1-6 and V is TRBV7-6; D is uncertain. From germline, CDR1 is SGHVS and CDR2 FNYEAQ. The ends were cut back, 5 bases at V and 0 bases at J, with 14 bases in the middle. The CDR3 runs 17 residues. CDR3 in DNA: TGTGCCAGCAGCCAAACCGGGCCCAGCTCCTATAATTCACCCCTCCACTTT. Its translation is CASSQTGPSSYNSPLHF. Full variable domain (missing parts from reference TRBV7-6 and TRBJ1-6): GAGVSQSPRYKVTKRGQDVALRCDPISGHVSLYWYRQALGQGPEFLTYFNYEAQQDKSGLPNDRFSAERPEGSISTLTIQRTEQRDSAMYRCASSQTGPSSYNSPLHFGNGTRLTVT.

This clonotype turned up a few times. V is TRBV6-5 and J is TRBJ2-1; 8 bases align to TRBD2. CDR3 length: 17 residues. V lost 0 bases, J lost 9 bases, and 13 bases stayed unmatched. Germline CDR1 and CDR2: MNHEY and SVGAGI. Written as DNA, the CDR3 is TGTGCCAGCAGTTACTCGGGGGTACGTCTAGCGGGTGGTGAGCAGTTCTTC. This translates into CASSYSGVRLAGGEQFF.

The chain employs TRBV28 and TRBJ2-3; D gene ambiguous. Germline CDR1 and CDR2: MDHEN and SYDVKM. The CDR3 loop spans 11 amino acids. V gave up 6 bases and J gave up 5 bases, with 6 bases separating them. Written as DNA, the CDR3 is TGTGCCAGCAGGTTCGGAGATACGCAGTATTTT. Amino acids: CASRFGDTQYF.

The chain carries TRBV20-1 and TRBJ2-7, with D perhaps matching TRBD1 (5 bases). The CDR3 consists of 13 residues. The V end lost 6 bases, the J end lost 2 bases, and 14 bases lay between the germline ends. Germline V gene lookup returns CDR1 DFQATT and CDR2 SNEGSKA (reference sequence). The CDR3 sequence: CSAPVDSTYEQYF. CDR3 in DNA: TGCAGTGCACCGGTCGACAGCACCTACGAGCAGTACTTC.

This rearrangement joins TRBV4-2 to TRBJ2-6, with D tentatively TRBD1 (6 bases). This CDR3 region has 17 residues. Trimming pared 4 bases from V and 4 bases from J, leaving 17 bases between. Looked up from germline, CDR1 is LGHNA and CDR2 is YNFKEQ. This chain's CDR3 is CASSPVGADGGANVLTF. The CDR3 DNA reads TGTGCCAGCAGCCCTGTGGGGGCGGATGGGGGGGCCAACGTCCTGACTTTC.

This clonotype was observed a handful of times. The DNA of the CDR3 is TGTGCCAGCAGCCCGCCCCGGAACACCGGGGAGCTGTTTTTT. This gives the protein CASSPPRNTGELFF. V and J are TRBV5-8 and TRBJ2-2; D gene uncertain. V was trimmed by 4 bases and J by 1 base, leaving 8 bases between them. There are 14 residues in the CDR3. CDR1 SGHTS and CDR2 YDEGEE come from the germline V gene.

The V and J genes are TRBV18 and TRBJ2-7, with TRBD2 as a possible D gene (5 bases). Germline lookup yields CDR1 KGHSH and CDR2 LQKENI. The CDR3 length is 15 residues. V lost 7 bases and J 6 bases, leaving 22 bases between the germline ends. This CDR3 reads CASYIQTGSRGEQYF. For the CDR3, the DNA is TGTGCCAGCTATATCCAAACGGGGAGTCGGGGCGAGCAGTACTTC.

At least ten counts were recorded for this clonotype. The V call is TRBV5-6, the J call TRBJ2-1; TRBD2 agrees at 8 bases. This CDR3 region has 14 residues. V shed 4 bases and J 12 bases; nucleotides not matched to a gene: 12. CDR1 is SGHDT and CDR2 is YYEEEE in the germline V gene. This chain's CDR3 is CASSPIVFLAGQFF. DNA for the CDR3: TGTGCCAGCAGCCCCATAGTATTTCTAGCGGGGCAGTTCTTC.

V and J are TRBV5-1 and TRBJ2-6; D gene unclear. Germline-derived CDR1 and CDR2 are SGHRS and YFSETQ. The CDR3 is made up of 14 amino acids. V lost 4 bases and J lost 6, with 11 bases in between. In DNA, the CDR3 is TGCGCCAGCAGCAAGGGTATGGAGGCCAACGTCCTGACTTTC. It yields the protein CASSKGMEANVLTF.

The gene calls are TRBV12-3 or TRBV12-4 and TRBJ2-5; tentatively, D is TRBD1 (6 bases). The CDR3 has 14 amino acids. V was clipped by 6 bases and J by 5 bases, with 16 bases between them. CDR3 in amino acids: CASSDGQLTETQYF. In nucleotides, the CDR3 is TGTGCCAGCAGCGACGGACAGTTGACGGAGACCCAGTACTTC.

This clonotype was counted only a few times. V usage is TRBV10-3 and J usage is TRBJ1-2, with D unresolved. The germline V gene encodes CDR1 ENHRY and CDR2 SYGVKD. The CDR3 is made up of 12 amino acids. The V and J ends lost 3 bases and 6 bases respectively, with 8 bases between them. The CDR3 is CAISDRTDGYTF. CDR3 nucleotide sequence: TGTGCCATCAGTGATCGGACGGATGGCTACACCTTC.

This clonotype came up a few times. The rearrangement uses TRBV7-9 and TRBJ2-1; 8 nucleotides agree with TRBD2. Losses at the gene ends were 5 bases for V and 5 bases for J; bases not matched to a gene: 5. CDR1 SEHNR and CDR2 FQNEAQ come from the germline V gene (reference sequence). The CDR3 is made up of 14 amino acids. This chain's CDR3 is CASSLLAVNNEQFF. The CDR3 DNA reads as TGTGCCAGCAGCCTACTAGCGGTTAACAATGAGCAGTTCTTC. Combining the CDR3 with reference TRBV7-9 and TRBJ2-1 gives the whole variable domain DTGVSQNPRHKITKRGQNVTFRCDPISEHNRLYWYRQTLGQGPEFLTYFQNEAQLEKSRLLSDRFSAERPKGSFSTLEIQRTEQGDSAMYLCASSLLAVNNEQFFGPGTRLTVL.

This chain links TRBV28 with TRBJ2-7; 10 nucleotides line up with TRBD2. V gave up 7 bases and J gave up 1 base; unmatched junction bases: 1. The CDR3 sequence is 13 residues long. Germline V gene sequence: CDR1 MDHEN, CDR2 SYDVKM. The CDR3 bases are TGTGCCAGCATACTAGCGGGGTCCTACGAGCAGTACTTC. It encodes CASILAGSYEQYF.

This chain links TRBV5-4 with TRBJ2-2; 10 bases line up with TRBD2. Per germline, CDR1 SGHNT and CDR2 YYREEE (reference sequence). With V trimmed by 5 bases and J by 9 bases, 4 bases remained unmatched. The CDR3 covers 13 residues. The chain's CDR3 is CASRASGSRELFF. As DNA, the CDR3 is TGTGCCAGCAGAGCTAGCGGGAGCAGGGAGCTGTTTTTT.

This rearrangement joins TRBV7-6 to TRBJ2-2; TRBD2 aligns across 7 bases. With 4 bases clipped from V and 2 bases from J, the junction kept 10 bases outside the gene matches. The V gene's germline CDR1 is SGHVS and CDR2 FNYEAQ. The CDR3 sequence is 17 residues long. CDR3 sequence reads: CASSSQVAGPNTGELFF. CDR3 DNA: TGTGCCAGCAGCTCCCAAGTAGCGGGTCCTAACACCGGGGAGCTGTTTTTT.

The V and J genes are TRBV12-3 or TRBV12-4 and TRBJ2-3; 9 bases are shared with TRBD2. V shed 2 bases, J shed 1 base, and the junction held 4 bases outside the gene matches. The CDR3 is 16 amino acids. CDR3 nucleotides: TGTGCCAGCAGTTTAATGCTAGCGGGACGCACAGATACGCAGTATTTT. Encoded protein: CASSLMLAGRTDTQYF.

This clonotype was detected a few times. The chain combines TRBV30 with TRBJ2-7; unclear D gene. The CDR3 has 12 residues. V was pared by 0 bases and J by 4 bases, with 7 bases between. Germline values: CDR1 GTSNPN, CDR2 SVGIG (reference sequence). CDR3 in amino acids: CAWSVGIYEQYF. The DNA of the CDR3 is TGTGCCTGGAGTGTAGGGATTTACGAGCAGTACTTC.

Only a few counts were recorded for this clonotype. V is TRBV10-2 and J is TRBJ2-1; D possibly corresponds to TRBD2 (6 bases). Germline CDR1 reads WSHSY; CDR2 reads SAAADI. The CDR3 runs 11 residues. V lost 11 bases and J 9 bases, leaving 14 bases between the germline ends. The CDR3 reads CASAGSVEQFF. The CDR3 DNA sequence: TGCGCCTCAGCGGGTTCGGTTGAGCAGTTCTTC.

This clonotype was counted ten times or more. CDR3: CASRESESKNIQYF. DNA of the CDR3: TGTGCCAGCAGAGAATCGGAGTCCAAAAACATTCAGTACTTC. The chain is built from TRBV7-9 and TRBJ2-4, with unresolved D. Germline V gene data show CDR1 as SEHNR and CDR2 as FQNEAQ (reference sequence). The CDR3 covers 14 residues. V lost 6 bases and J 2 bases, leaving 11 bases between the germline ends.

CDR3 loop: CATSDTVEQFF. CDR3 in DNA: TGTGCCACCAGTGACACCGTTGAGCAGTTCTTC. The V and J genes are TRBV24-1 and TRBJ2-1, with unresolved D. Germline loops: CDR1 KGHDR, CDR2 SFDVKD. V dropped 4 bases and J dropped 9 bases, with 6 bases sitting between them. The CDR3 has 11 residues.

The V call is TRBV6-2 or TRBV6-3, the J call TRBJ2-5; D possibly corresponds to TRBD2 (5 bases). The V end was cut by 2 bases, the J end by 5 bases, with 33 bases between. The CDR3 totals 21 residues. CDR1 is MNHEY, CDR2 SVGEGT, per germline. Here the CDR3 reads CASSYPGPNKGLSGSLETQYF. The DNA for the CDR3 is TGTGCCAGCAGTTACCCCGGGCCCAATAAAGGTCTATCGGGGTCGTTGGAGACCCAGTACTTC.

The chain recombines TRBV29-1 with TRBJ2-2; 14 bases map to TRBD2. CDR1 and CDR2 (germline): SQVTM, ANQGSEA. The CDR3 has 15 amino acids. The J segment lost 4 bases and the V segment lost 3 bases, leaving 1 base of the junction unmatched. The CDR3: CSVDGLAGGTGELFF. In DNA, the CDR3 is TGCAGCGTTGATGGACTAGCGGGAGGCACCGGGGAGCTGTTTTTT.